This TCR beta chain was sequenced in a study of CD8+ T cells in alopecia areata. The germline V gene encodes CDR1 SGHRS and CDR2 YFSETQ. V gave up 0 bases and J gave up 4 bases, with 8 bases separating them. The CDR3 contains 15 residues. This clone was detected only a few times. As the sequencing template, cDNA was produced by extracting RNA and reverse transcribing it. TCRdb's copy holds only in-frame clones and misses some; the assay was immunoSEQ multiplex PCR. The data contain 140,000 or so clones, about 51% of them singletons. The sequences come from CD4+ T cells sorted from blood, collected at week 0. The clonotype originates from a human donor with alopecia areata. The chain joins TRBV5-1 to TRBJ2-6; D unresolved. The CDR3 reads CASSLVVVGANVLTF. The CDR3 DNA follows: TGCGCCAGCAGCTTGGTCGTGGTAGGGGCCAACGTCCTGACTTTC.